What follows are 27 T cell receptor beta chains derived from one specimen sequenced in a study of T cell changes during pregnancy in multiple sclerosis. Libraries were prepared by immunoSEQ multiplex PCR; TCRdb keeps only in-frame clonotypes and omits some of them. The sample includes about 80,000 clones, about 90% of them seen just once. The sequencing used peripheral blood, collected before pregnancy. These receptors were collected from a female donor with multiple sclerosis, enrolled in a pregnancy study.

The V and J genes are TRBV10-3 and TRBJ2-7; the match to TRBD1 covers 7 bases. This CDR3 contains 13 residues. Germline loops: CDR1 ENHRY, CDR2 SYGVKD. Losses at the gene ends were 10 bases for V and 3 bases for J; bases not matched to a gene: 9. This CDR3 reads CATTGTANYEQYF. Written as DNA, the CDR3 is TGTGCCACCACCGGGACAGCTAACTACGAGCAGTACTTC.

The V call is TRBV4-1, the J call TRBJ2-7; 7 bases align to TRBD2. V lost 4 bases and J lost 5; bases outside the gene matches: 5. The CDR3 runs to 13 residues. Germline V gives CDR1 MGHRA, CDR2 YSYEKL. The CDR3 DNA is TGCGCCAGCAGCCCGGGAGGTGGCGACGAGCAGTACTTC. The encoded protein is CASSPGGGDEQYF.

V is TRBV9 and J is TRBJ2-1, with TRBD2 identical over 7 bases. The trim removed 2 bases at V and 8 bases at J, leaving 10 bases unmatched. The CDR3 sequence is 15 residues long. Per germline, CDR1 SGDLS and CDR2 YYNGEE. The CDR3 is CASSVWGGEGDEQFF. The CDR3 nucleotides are TGTGCCAGCAGCGTCTGGGGAGGGGAGGGCGATGAGCAGTTCTTC.

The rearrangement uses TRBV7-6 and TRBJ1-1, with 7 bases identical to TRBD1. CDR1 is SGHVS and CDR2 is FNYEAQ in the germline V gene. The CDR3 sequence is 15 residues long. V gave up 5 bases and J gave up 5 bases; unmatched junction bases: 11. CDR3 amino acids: CASSQAGTVRTEAFF. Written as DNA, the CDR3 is TGTGCCAGCAGCCAAGCCGGGACAGTGAGGACTGAAGCTTTCTTT. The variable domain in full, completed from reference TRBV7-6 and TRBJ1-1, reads GAGVSQSPRYKVTKRGQDVALRCDPISGHVSLYWYRQALGQGPEFLTYFNYEAQQDKSGLPNDRFSAERPEGSISTLTIQRTEQRDSAMYRCASSQAGTVRTEAFFGQGTRLTVV.

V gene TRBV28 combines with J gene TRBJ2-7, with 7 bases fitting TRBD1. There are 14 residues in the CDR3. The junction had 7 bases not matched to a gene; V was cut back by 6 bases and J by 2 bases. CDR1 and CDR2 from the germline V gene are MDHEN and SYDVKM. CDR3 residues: CASSAWDRPYEQYF. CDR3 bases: TGTGCCAGCAGCGCATGGGACAGACCCTACGAGCAGTACTTC. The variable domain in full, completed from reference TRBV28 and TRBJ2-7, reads DVKVTQSSRYLVKRTGEKVFLECVQDMDHENMFWYRQDPGLGLRLIYFSYDVKMKEKGDIPEGYSVSREKKERFSLILESASTNQTSMYLCASSAWDRPYEQYFGPGTRLTVT.

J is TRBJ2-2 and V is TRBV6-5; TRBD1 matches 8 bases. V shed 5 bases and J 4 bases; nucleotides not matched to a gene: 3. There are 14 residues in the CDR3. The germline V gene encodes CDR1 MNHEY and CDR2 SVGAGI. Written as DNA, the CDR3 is TGTGCCAGCAGTCCAGACAGGGGCACCGGGGAGCTGTTTTTT. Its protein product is CASSPDRGTGELFF.

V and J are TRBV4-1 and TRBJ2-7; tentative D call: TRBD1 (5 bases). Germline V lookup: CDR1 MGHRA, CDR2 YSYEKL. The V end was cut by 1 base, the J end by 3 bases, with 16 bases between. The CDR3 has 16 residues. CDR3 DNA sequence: TGCGCCAGCAGCCAAGGCAGCTTGGGGCAGATCTACGAGCAGTACTTC. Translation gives CASSQGSLGQIYEQYF.

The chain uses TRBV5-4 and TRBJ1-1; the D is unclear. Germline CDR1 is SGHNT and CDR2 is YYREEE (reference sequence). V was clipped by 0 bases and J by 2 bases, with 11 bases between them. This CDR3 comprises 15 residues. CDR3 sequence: CASSLGAGLNTEAFF. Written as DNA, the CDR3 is TGTGCCAGCAGCTTGGGGGCGGGGTTAAACACTGAAGCTTTCTTT.

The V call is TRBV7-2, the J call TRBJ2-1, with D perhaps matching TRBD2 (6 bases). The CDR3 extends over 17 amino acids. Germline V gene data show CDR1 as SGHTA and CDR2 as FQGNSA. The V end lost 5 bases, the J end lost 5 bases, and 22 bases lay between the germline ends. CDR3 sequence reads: CASSREIAGLLNNEQFF. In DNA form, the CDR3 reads TGTGCCAGCAGCCGGGAGATAGCAGGTCTCCTGAACAATGAGCAGTTCTTC.

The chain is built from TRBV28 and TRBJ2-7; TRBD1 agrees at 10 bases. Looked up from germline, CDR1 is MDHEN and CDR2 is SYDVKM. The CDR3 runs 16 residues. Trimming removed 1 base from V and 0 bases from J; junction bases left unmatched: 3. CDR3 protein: CASSLSDRGYSYEQYF. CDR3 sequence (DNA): TGTGCCAGCAGTTTATCGGACAGGGGGTACTCCTACGAGCAGTACTTC.

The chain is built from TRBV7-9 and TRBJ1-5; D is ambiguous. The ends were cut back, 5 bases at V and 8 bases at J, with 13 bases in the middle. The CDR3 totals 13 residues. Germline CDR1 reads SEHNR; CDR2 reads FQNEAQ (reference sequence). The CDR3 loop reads CASSRGDQKPQHF. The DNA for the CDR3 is TGTGCCAGCAGCCGCGGGGATCAGAAGCCCCAGCATTTT.

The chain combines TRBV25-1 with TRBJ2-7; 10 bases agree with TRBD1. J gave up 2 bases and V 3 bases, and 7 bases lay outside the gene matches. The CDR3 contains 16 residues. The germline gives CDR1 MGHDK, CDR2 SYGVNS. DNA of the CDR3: TGTGCCAGCAGTGATCAAACCGGGACAGGGGCCTACGAGCAGTACTTC. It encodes CASSDQTGTGAYEQYF.

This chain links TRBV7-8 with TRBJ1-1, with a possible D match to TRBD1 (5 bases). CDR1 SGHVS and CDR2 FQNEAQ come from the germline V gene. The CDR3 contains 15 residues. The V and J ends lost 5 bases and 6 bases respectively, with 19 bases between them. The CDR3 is CASSPRGGVHAEAFF. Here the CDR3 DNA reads TGTGCCAGCAGCCCCCGGGGCGGGGTTCATGCTGAAGCTTTCTTT.

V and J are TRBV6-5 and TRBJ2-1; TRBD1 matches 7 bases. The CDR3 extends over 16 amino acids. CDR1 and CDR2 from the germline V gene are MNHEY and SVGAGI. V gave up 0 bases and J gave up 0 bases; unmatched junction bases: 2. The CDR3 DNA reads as TGTGCCAGCAGTTACTCGGGGGACAGCTCCTACAATGAGCAGTTCTTC. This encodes CASSYSGDSSYNEQFF.

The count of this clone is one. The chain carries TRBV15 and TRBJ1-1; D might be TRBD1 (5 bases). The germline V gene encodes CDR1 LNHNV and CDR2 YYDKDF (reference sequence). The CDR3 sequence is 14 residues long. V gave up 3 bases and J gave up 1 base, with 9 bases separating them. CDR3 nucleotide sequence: TGTGCCACCAGCAGTCCCAGGGAGAACACTGAAGCTTTCTTT. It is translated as CATSSPRENTEAFF.

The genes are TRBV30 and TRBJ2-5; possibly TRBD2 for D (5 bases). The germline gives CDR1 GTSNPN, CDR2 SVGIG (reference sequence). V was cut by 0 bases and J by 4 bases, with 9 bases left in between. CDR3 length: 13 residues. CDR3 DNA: TGTGCCTGGAGTGTACACGGAGGAGAGACCCAGTACTTC. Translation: CAWSVHGGETQYF.

CDR3 nucleotide sequence: TGCGCCAGCAGCTTGGCCGGGCAGGGTGGTCGGTTTTTT. Translation gives CASSLAGQGGRFF. The chain combines TRBV5-1 with TRBJ1-4, with D tentatively TRBD1 (5 bases). Deletions cut 0 bases from V and 16 bases from J, with 16 bases between. The CDR3 has 13 amino acids. Germline CDR1 is SGHRS and CDR2 is YFSETQ.

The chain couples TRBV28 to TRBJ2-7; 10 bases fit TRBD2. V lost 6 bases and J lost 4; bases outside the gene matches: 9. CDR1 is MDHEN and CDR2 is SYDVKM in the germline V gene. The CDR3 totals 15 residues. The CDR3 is CASRPSGRGAYEQYF. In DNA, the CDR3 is TGTGCCAGCAGGCCTAGCGGGAGAGGGGCTTACGAGCAGTACTTC.

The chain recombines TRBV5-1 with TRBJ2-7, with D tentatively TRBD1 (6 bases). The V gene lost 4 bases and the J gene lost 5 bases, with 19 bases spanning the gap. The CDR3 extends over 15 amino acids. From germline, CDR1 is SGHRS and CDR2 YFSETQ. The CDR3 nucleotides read TGCGCCAGCAGCCAAGGAGACAGGTATGGTAACGAGCAGTACTTC. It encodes CASSQGDRYGNEQYF. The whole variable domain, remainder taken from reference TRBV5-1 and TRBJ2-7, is KAGVTQTPRYLIKTRGQQVTLSCSPISGHRSVSWYQQTPGQGLQFLFEYFSETQRNKGNFPGRFSGRQFSNSRSEMNVSTLELGDSALYLCASSQGDRYGNEQYFGPGTRLTVT.

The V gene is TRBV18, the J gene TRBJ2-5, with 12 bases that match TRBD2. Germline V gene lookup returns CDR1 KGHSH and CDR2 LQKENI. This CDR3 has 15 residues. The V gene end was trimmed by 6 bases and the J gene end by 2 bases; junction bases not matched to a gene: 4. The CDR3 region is CASSIGLAGQETQYF. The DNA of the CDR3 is TGTGCCAGCTCGATCGGACTAGCGGGGCAAGAGACCCAGTACTTC.

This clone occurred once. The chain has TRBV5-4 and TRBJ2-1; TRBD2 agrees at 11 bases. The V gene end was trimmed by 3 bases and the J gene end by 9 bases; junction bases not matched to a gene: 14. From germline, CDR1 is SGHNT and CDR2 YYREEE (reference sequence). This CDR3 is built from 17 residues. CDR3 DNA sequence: TGTGCCAGCAGCTGGGCCCCACTAGCGGGAGTGCGGGGTGAGCAGTTCTTC. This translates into CASSWAPLAGVRGEQFF.

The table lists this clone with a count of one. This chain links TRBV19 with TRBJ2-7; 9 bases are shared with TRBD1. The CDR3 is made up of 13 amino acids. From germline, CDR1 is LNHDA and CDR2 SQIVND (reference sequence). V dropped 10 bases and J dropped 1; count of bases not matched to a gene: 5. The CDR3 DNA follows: TGTGCCACTCGGGACAGGGCTTCCTACGAGCAGTACTTC. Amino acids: CATRDRASYEQYF.

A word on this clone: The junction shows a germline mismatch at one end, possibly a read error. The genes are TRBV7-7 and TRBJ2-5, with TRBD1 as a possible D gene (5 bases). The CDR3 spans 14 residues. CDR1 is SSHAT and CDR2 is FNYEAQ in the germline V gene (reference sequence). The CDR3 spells CASSLDPGKGTQYF. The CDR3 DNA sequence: TGTGCTAGCAGCTTAGACCCAGGGAAAGGGACCCAGTACTTC.

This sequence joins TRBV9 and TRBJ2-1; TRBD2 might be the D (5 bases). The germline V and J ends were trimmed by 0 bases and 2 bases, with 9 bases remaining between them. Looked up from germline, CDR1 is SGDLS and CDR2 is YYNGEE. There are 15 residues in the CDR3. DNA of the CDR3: TGTGCCAGCAGCGTAGGGGAGAGGACCTACAATGAGCAGTTCTTC. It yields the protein CASSVGERTYNEQFF.

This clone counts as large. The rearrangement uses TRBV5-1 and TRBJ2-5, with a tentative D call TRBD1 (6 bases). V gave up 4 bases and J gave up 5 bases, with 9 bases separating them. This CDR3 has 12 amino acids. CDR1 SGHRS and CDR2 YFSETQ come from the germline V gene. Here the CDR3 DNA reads TGCGCCAGCAGCCCAGACAGGGAGACCCAGTACTTC. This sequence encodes CASSPDRETQYF.

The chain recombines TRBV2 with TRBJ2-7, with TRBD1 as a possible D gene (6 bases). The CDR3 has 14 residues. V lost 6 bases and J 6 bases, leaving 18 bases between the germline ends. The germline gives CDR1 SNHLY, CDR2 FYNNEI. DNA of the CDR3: TGTGCCAGCAGAACCACAGGGACCGGATCCGAGCAGTACTTC. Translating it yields CASRTTGTGSEQYF.

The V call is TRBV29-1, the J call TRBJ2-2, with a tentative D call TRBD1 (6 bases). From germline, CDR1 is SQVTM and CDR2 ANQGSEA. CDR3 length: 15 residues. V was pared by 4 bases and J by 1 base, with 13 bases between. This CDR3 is CSVAQSRGNTGELFF. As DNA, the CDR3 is TGCAGCGTTGCTCAGAGCAGGGGGAACACCGGGGAGCTGTTTTTT.